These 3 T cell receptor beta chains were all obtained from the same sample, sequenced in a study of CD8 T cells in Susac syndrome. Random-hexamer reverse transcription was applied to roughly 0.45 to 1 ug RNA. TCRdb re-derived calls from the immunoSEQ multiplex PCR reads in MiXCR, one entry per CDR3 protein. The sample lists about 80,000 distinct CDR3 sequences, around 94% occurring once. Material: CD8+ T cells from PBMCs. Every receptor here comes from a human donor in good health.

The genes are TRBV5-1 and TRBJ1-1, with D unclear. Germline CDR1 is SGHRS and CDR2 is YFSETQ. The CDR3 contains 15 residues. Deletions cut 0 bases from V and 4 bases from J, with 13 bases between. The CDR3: CASSLGDTEGTEAFF. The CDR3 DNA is TGCGCCAGCAGCTTGGGAGACACGGAGGGCACTGAAGCTTTCTTT.

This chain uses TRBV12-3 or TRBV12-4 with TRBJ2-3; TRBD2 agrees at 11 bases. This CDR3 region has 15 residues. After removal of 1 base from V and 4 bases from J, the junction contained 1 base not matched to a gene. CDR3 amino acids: CASSLGSGGADTQYF. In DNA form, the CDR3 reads TGTGCCAGCAGTTTAGGTAGCGGGGGGGCAGATACGCAGTATTTT.

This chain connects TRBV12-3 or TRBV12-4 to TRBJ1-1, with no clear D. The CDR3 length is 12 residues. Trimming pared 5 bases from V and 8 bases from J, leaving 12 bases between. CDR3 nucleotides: TGTGCCAGCAGTACCGATCCCAGGGAAGCTTTCTTT. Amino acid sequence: CASSTDPREAFF.